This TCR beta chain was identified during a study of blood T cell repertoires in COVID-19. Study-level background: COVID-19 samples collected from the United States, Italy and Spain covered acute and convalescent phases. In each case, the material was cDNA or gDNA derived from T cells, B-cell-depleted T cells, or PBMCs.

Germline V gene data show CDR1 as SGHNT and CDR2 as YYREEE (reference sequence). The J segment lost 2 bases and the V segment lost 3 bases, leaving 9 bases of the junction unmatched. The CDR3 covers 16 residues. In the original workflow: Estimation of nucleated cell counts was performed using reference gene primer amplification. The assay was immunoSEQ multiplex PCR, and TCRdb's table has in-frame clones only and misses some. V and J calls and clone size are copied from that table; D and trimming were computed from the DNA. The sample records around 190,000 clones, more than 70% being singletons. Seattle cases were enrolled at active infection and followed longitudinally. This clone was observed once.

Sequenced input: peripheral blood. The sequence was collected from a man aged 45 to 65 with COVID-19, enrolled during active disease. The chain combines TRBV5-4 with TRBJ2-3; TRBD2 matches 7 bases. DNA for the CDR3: TGTGCCAGCAGCTCTGGACTAGGGAGGTTCACAGATACGCAGTATTTT. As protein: CASSSGLGRFTDTQYF.